This passage covers 21 T cell receptor beta chains from one sample sequenced in a study of T cell changes during pregnancy in multiple sclerosis. TCRdb's table, derived via immunoSEQ multiplex PCR, lists solely in-frame clones and lacks some. The repertoire holds roughly 110,000 clones, with roughly nine tenths as singletons. The starting material was peripheral blood, obtained before pregnancy. The source of these receptors is a female donor with multiple sclerosis, enrolled in a pregnancy study.

This clone was detected once. This chain uses TRBV5-6 with TRBJ2-7, with 10 nucleotides matching TRBD2. The CDR3 is 15 residues long. CDR1 is SGHDT and CDR2 is YYEEEE in the germline V gene. J lost 6 bases, V lost 0 bases, and 6 bases had no gene match. The CDR3 DNA reads as TGTGCCAGCAGCTTGGCCGTACTAGCGGGACGCGAGCAGTACTTC. It translates to CASSLAVLAGREQYF.

As DNA, the CDR3 is TGTGCCAGCTCACCGACAGAAGTCTTAAGGACTAGCGGGGGGGCTCTTCAGCAGTACTTC. It translates to CASSPTEVLRTSGGALQQYF. The V gene is TRBV18, the J gene TRBJ2-7; TRBD2 matches 15 bases. The V gene's germline CDR1 is KGHSH and CDR2 LQKENI. J gave up 8 bases and V 3 bases, and 20 bases lay outside the gene matches. There are 20 residues in the CDR3.

The chain joins TRBV6-6 to TRBJ2-7; 9 nucleotides line up with TRBD2. This CDR3 contains 15 residues. Germline CDR1 reads MNHNY; CDR2 reads SVGAGI (reference sequence). Germline trimming cut 6 bases from V and 7 bases from J; bases unmatched to any gene: 13. The CDR3 here is CASRPLGLAPLEQYF. The DNA for the CDR3 is TGTGCCAGCAGACCACTAGGACTAGCGCCTCTTGAGCAGTACTTC.

V is TRBV7-9 and J is TRBJ1-3; 8 bases line up with TRBD1. The J segment lost 9 bases and the V segment lost 1 base, leaving 8 bases of the junction unmatched. This CDR3 contains 15 residues. Germline V gene sequence: CDR1 SEHNR, CDR2 FQNEAQ (reference sequence). The CDR3 here is CASSLVWDRMITIYF. CDR3 DNA sequence: TGTGCCAGCAGCTTAGTTTGGGACAGGATGATCACCATATATTTT.

The rearrangement uses TRBV6-5 and TRBJ1-1; D may be TRBD1 (5 bases). The V end was cut by 10 bases, the J end by 2 bases, with 11 bases between. The CDR3 is made up of 12 amino acids. The germline CDR1 and CDR2 sequences are MNHEY and SVGAGI. The CDR3 sequence is CATKRGNTEAFF. CDR3 nucleotides: TGTGCCACCAAAAGGGGAAACACTGAAGCTTTCTTT.

The chain employs TRBV30 and TRBJ1-2, with TRBD1 matching 9 bases. There are 15 residues in the CDR3. The V segment lost 1 base and the J segment 3 bases; nucleotides outside the gene matches: 6. Germline assignment: CDR1 GTSNPN and CDR2 SVGIG (reference sequence). This CDR3 reads CAWSAFDRGYYGYTF. CDR3 sequence (DNA): TGTGCCTGGAGTGCCTTTGACAGGGGGTACTATGGCTACACCTTC.

The count of this clone is one. The rearrangement links TRBV7-8 to TRBJ2-1; 9 nucleotides match TRBD2. Germline CDR1 and CDR2: SGHVS and FQNEAQ. V gave up 5 bases and J gave up 4 bases; unmatched junction bases: 9. The CDR3 runs to 16 residues. The CDR3 DNA follows: TGTGCCAGCAGCCTTCGGGCTAGCGGGGTGTACAATGAGCAGTTCTTC. This codes for CASSLRASGVYNEQFF.

This clone has more than one count but fewer than ten. The chain carries TRBV7-9 and TRBJ1-2, with unresolved D. The V gene's germline CDR1 is SEHNR and CDR2 FQNEAQ (reference sequence). This CDR3 has 15 amino acids. The ends were cut back, 0 bases at V and 3 bases at J, with 11 bases in the middle. Here the CDR3 reads CASSLAQIGYYGYTF. In nucleotides, the CDR3 is TGTGCCAGCAGCTTAGCACAGATCGGATACTATGGCTACACCTTC.

This chain joins TRBV28 and TRBJ2-7; TRBD1 matches 8 bases. Germline-derived CDR1 and CDR2 are MDHEN and SYDVKM. CDR3 length: 14 residues. The V segment lost 5 bases and the J segment 3 bases; nucleotides outside the gene matches: 6. DNA of the CDR3: TGTGCCAGCAGTAGTACAGGGGGAGGCTACGAGCAGTACTTC. This translates into CASSSTGGGYEQYF.

CDR3 in amino acids: CSFGLAGDEQFF. As DNA, the CDR3 is TGCAGCTTCGGACTAGCGGGAGATGAGCAGTTCTTC. The chain combines TRBV29-1 with TRBJ2-1; 13 nucleotides align to TRBD2. Germline CDR1 SQVTM, CDR2 ANQGSEA. The CDR3 runs to 12 residues. V was clipped by 8 bases and J by 8 bases; unmatched bases: 3.

The rearrangement links TRBV7-4 to TRBJ2-1, with TRBD2 matching over 9 bases. Per the germline V gene, CDR1 is SGHVT and CDR2 is SQSDAQ. Trimming cost V 4 bases and J 6 bases; bases outside gene matches: 16. The CDR3 has 18 amino acids. CDR3 DNA: TGTGCCAGCAGCTCGATCCGGGAGCTTAGCGGGAGTGCCAATGAGCAGTTCTTC. This encodes CASSSIRELSGSANEQFF.

The V gene is TRBV5-1, the J gene TRBJ1-5, with 7 bases aligning to TRBD1. The junction had 4 bases not matched to a gene; V was cut back by 0 bases and J by 4 bases. This CDR3 has 15 residues. Germline V gives CDR1 SGHRS, CDR2 YFSETQ. The CDR3 nucleotides are TGCGCCAGCAGCTTGGGACAGGGTCCAAATCAGCCCCAGCATTTT. Its translation is CASSLGQGPNQPQHF.

This chain links TRBV7-9 with TRBJ1-4, with D uncertain. The germline V gene has CDR1 SEHNR and CDR2 FQNEAQ (reference sequence). This CDR3 has 17 residues. V shed 4 bases and J shed 0 bases, with 15 bases lying between them. The CDR3 region is CASSSGMGVPTNEKLFF. The CDR3 DNA is TGTGCCAGCAGCTCCGGAATGGGCGTCCCAACTAATGAAAAACTGTTTTTT. Drawing the rest from reference TRBV7-9 and TRBJ1-4, the complete variable domain is DTGVSQNPRHKITKRGQNVTFRCDPISEHNRLYWYRQTLGQGPEFLTYFQNEAQLEKSRLLSDRFSAERPKGSFSTLEIQRTEQGDSAMYLCASSSGMGVPTNEKLFFGSGTQLSVL.

The V call is TRBV6-5, the J call TRBJ2-7; 11 nucleotides line up with TRBD1. The CDR3 spans 14 residues. After removal of 5 bases from V and 4 bases from J, the junction contained 4 bases not matched to a gene. From germline, CDR1 is MNHEY and CDR2 SVGAGI. This chain's CDR3 is CASSRTGGRYEQYF. DNA of the CDR3: TGTGCCAGCAGTCGGACAGGGGGCAGGTACGAGCAGTACTTC.

The chain employs TRBV5-1 and TRBJ1-2; 9 bases match TRBD1. J gave up 8 bases and V 5 bases, and 7 bases lay outside the gene matches. Germline assignment: CDR1 SGHRS and CDR2 YFSETQ. This CDR3 has 13 amino acids. CDR3 region: CASSTGGEGGYTF. Written as DNA, the CDR3 is TGCGCCAGCAGTACAGGGGGCGAGGGCGGCTACACCTTC.

The V and J genes are TRBV28 and TRBJ1-2, with 8 nucleotides matching TRBD1. The CDR3 consists of 13 residues. Trimming removed 2 bases from V and 8 bases from J; junction bases left unmatched: 4. The germline V gene encodes CDR1 MDHEN and CDR2 SYDVKM. In nucleotides, the CDR3 is TGTGCCAGCAGTTTACAGGGGGCTGGAGGCTACACCTTC. This encodes CASSLQGAGGYTF.

V gene TRBV27 combines with J gene TRBJ2-5; D ambiguous. The germline V gene encodes CDR1 MNHEY and CDR2 SMNVEV (reference sequence). This CDR3 is built from 14 residues. The V end lost 6 bases, the J end lost 5 bases, and 16 bases lay between the germline ends. CDR3 loop: CASRTLASRETQYF. CDR3 DNA: TGTGCCAGCAGGACCTTGGCTAGTCGGGAGACCCAGTACTTC.

Comments on this clone: A junction end diverges from the germline sequence, so it may reflect a read error. The CDR3 DNA is TGTGCCAGCAGTTACTCGACGAGGCCTCCTTATGACTTC. As protein: CASSYSTRPPYDF. The chain couples TRBV6-5 to TRBJ2-7; unclear D gene. Germline values: CDR1 MNHEY, CDR2 SVGAGI. The CDR3 consists of 13 residues.

The V call is TRBV7-3, the J call TRBJ2-5; TRBD2 matches at 10 bases. The CDR3 consists of 15 residues. V shed 4 bases, J shed 5 bases, and the junction held 7 bases outside the gene matches. The V gene's germline CDR1 is SGHTA and CDR2 FQGTGA. The CDR3: CASSSTSGRGETQYF. For the CDR3, the DNA is TGTGCCAGCAGCTCGACTAGCGGGCGGGGTGAGACCCAGTACTTC.

V gene TRBV11-3 combines with J gene TRBJ2-1; D is unclear. The V gene's germline CDR1 is SGHNT and CDR2 YENEEA. There are 13 residues in the CDR3. The V end was cut by 5 bases, the J end by 0 bases, with 5 bases between. CDR3 DNA: TGTGCCAGCAGCATCAGCTCCTACAATGAGCAGTTCTTC. Translating gives CASSISSYNEQFF.

The rearrangement uses TRBV7-6 and TRBJ1-3; D gene unclear. Trimming cost V 2 bases and J 6 bases, with 17 bases left between them. The CDR3 is made up of 16 amino acids. Germline V CDR1 and CDR2: SGHVS, FNYEAQ. CDR3 DNA: TGTGCCAGCAGCTTACGCCCGGGAACAGAGGCAAACACCATATATTTT. Amino acids: CASSLRPGTEANTIYF. Full variable domain (rest looked up from reference TRBV7-6 and TRBJ1-3): GAGVSQSPRYKVTKRGQDVALRCDPISGHVSLYWYRQALGQGPEFLTYFNYEAQQDKSGLPNDRFSAERPEGSISTLTIQRTEQRDSAMYRCASSLRPGTEANTIYFGEGSWLTVV.